This T cell receptor (beta chain) was documented in a study of shared clonotypes between healthy human individuals. Study at large: Three CD4 naive, three CD4 memory, two CD8 naive and one CD8 memory plate were used per donor.

Naive CD8 cells lacked CD45RO, underwent positive selection for CCR7 and left out terminally differentiated effector memory CD45RA+ cells. Replicate sorted-subset PCRs were loaded with 150 to 250 ng DNA, about 30,000 T cell genomes. Sequencing was performed with immunoSEQ multiplex PCR; in TCRdb, only in-frame clones are kept and a portion is missing. Counted here are hundreds of thousands of clones, just over 95% occurring once; the ten biggest clones make up approximately 0.2%. Germline V gene sequence: CDR1 SQVTM, CDR2 ANQGSEA. The CDR3 length is 16 residues. Trimming took 3 bases from V and 0 from J, leaving 15 bases between them.

The sample consisted of naive CD8+ T cells sorted from blood. The receptor comes from a man under 40 in good health. V gene TRBV29-1 combines with J gene TRBJ2-1, with D possibly TRBD2 on 6 matching bases. The CDR3 is CSVDARGVGSYNEQFF. CDR3 in DNA: TGCAGCGTTGATGCCCGCGGGGTCGGCTCCTACAATGAGCAGTTCTTC.